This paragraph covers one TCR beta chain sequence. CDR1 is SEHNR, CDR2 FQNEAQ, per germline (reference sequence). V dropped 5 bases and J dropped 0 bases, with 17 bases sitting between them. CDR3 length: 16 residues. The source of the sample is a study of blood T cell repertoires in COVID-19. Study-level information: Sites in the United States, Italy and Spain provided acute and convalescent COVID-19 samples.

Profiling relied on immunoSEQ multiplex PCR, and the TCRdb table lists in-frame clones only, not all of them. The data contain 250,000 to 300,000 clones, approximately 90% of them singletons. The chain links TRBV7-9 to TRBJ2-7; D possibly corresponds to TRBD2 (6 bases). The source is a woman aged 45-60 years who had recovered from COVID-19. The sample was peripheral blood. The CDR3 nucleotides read TGTGCCAGCAGCCCCCTGGGGCGGGAATCCTCCTACGAGCAGTACTTC. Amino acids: CASSPLGRESSYEQYF.